This T cell receptor beta chain derives from a study of TIL therapy for anti-PD-1-resistant metastatic lung cancer. Whole-study context: Progressing patients received lymphodepletion, expanded TIL infusion and IL-2. Median patient age was 54, ranging roughly 38-85 years.

This was the immunoSEQ v3 assay. Libraries were sequenced to 2 million to 2.5 million read pairs (survey) or roughly 4.5-6 million (deep). TCRdb keeps only in-frame clones here, not all; method: immunoSEQ multiplex PCR. The table lists around 50,000 clones, about 70% of them singletons. Overall study findings and caveats: The cohort had more treatment-naive, never-smoker and oncogene-addicted patients than typical.

The sample's time point: pre-treatment sample, taken before nivolumab and TIL therapy. V lost 8 bases and J lost 3, with 13 bases in between. CDR1 and CDR2 from the germline V gene are MNHEY and SMNVEV (reference sequence). There are 13 residues in the CDR3. For this clone: Its target is not known.

The genes are TRBV27 and TRBJ1-2, with D possibly matching TRBD1 (5 bases). This material consisted of blood, taken at baseline. This receptor was obtained from a person between 25 and 80 years old with non-small cell lung cancer. The CDR3: CASAKGDDYGYTF. The CDR3 DNA reads TGTGCCAGCGCCAAAGGGGATGACTATGGCTACACCTTC.